This T cell receptor (beta chain) was sequenced in a study of vaccination and CD4 T cells after COVID-19. Cultured CD4+ T cell DNA underwent sequencing with the Oncomine TCR Beta short-read assay. TCRdb reprocessed the PCR reads with MiXCR, giving one entry per CDR3 protein. The sample carries around 16,000 distinct CDR3 sequences, approximately 77% recorded once. Germline V gene data show CDR1 as KGHSH and CDR2 as LQKENI. The length of the CDR3 is 14 residues. V lost 2 bases and J lost 1, with 9 bases in between. Described treatment: roughly 10-day PBMC culture with coronavirus spike peptide pools or control peptides (ViraFEST assay). As to this clonotype: Its antigen is unknown.

The source material was CD4+ T cells from blood, cultured in vitro, sampled after SARS-CoV-2 vaccination. The chain has TRBV18 and TRBJ2-7; D may be TRBD2 (5 bases). This TCR was sampled from a human donor who received a COVID-19 vaccine. For the CDR3, the DNA is TGTGCCAGCTCACCAAGAGAGGGTTCCTACGAGCAGTACTTC. Its translation is CASSPREGSYEQYF.